These 7 T cell receptor beta chains share one sample of origin, sequenced in a study of cytomegalovirus exposure and HLA in healthy donors. The study ran its PCR with 60 Vbeta and 13 Jbeta primers. TCRdb's copy holds only in-frame clones and misses some; the assay was immunoSEQ multiplex PCR. The sample lists 200,000 or so clones, roughly 87% seen once, with roughly 0.2% in the top ten. The sample comprised PBMCs. The receptors shown here come from a girl under three years old in good health and CMV-seronegative.

The chain carries TRBV15 and TRBJ2-7; 8 nucleotides line up with TRBD1. The germline V gene has CDR1 LNHNV and CDR2 YYDKDF (reference sequence). This CDR3 is 17 amino acids long. V shed 1 base, J shed 2 bases, and the junction held 10 bases outside the gene matches. Written as DNA, the CDR3 is TGTGCCACCAGCAGAGTTCGTTCGGAGACAGGGGCCTACGAGCAGTACTTC. Residues: CATSRVRSETGAYEQYF.

This sequence joins TRBV7-3 and TRBJ1-1, with D tentatively TRBD1 (6 bases). The CDR3 totals 15 residues. The V and J ends lost 5 bases and 2 bases respectively, with 15 bases between them. CDR1 is SGHTA, CDR2 FQGTGA, per germline. The CDR3 DNA reads TGTGCCAGCAGCGAAACCTCAGGGGCCAACACTGAAGCTTTCTTT. Its protein product is CASSETSGANTEAFF.

The chain employs TRBV7-9 and TRBJ2-5, with D possibly being TRBD1 (5 bases). The closer fit of TRBJ2-7 to the DNA end suggests the J call may be wrong. The germline CDR1 and CDR2 sequences are SEHNR and FQNEAQ (reference sequence). The CDR3 totals 15 residues. The CDR3 loop is CASSPLTVPSYEQYF. In DNA form, the CDR3 reads TGTGCCAGCAGCCCATTGACAGTGCCATCCTACGAGCAGTACTTC.

This rearrangement joins TRBV6-5 to TRBJ2-3; 8 bases map to TRBD2. The trim removed 2 bases at V and 6 bases at J, leaving 7 bases unmatched. The germline gives CDR1 MNHEY, CDR2 SVGAGI. This CDR3 has 15 amino acids. Here the CDR3 DNA reads TGTGCCAGCAGTTACCCGGGAGGGGGAAAGGATACGCAGTATTTT. It codes for CASSYPGGGKDTQYF.

This clone was counted only a few times. V usage is TRBV4-2 and J usage is TRBJ1-2, with 10 bases that match TRBD1. The germline V gene encodes CDR1 LGHNA and CDR2 YNFKEQ. J lost 4 bases, V lost 3 bases, and 11 bases had no gene match. The CDR3 is 17 residues long. CDR3 protein: CASSQHNRQGASYGYTF. CDR3 sequence (DNA): TGTGCCAGCAGCCAGCATAATCGACAGGGGGCAAGCTATGGCTACACCTTC.

The chain employs TRBV7-2 and TRBJ2-5; TRBD2 agrees at 8 bases. The assigned J gene may be wrong: the sequence end matches TRBJ2-7 better. The CDR3 has 15 residues. Germline V gene sequence: CDR1 SGHTA, CDR2 FQGNSA. CDR3 DNA: TGTGCCAGCAGCCATAGCGGGACTTCGAGCTACGAGCAGTACTTC. Translated, it gives CASSHSGTSSYEQYF.

The sample holds a few counts of this clone. The V and J genes are TRBV11-2 and TRBJ2-3, with 13 bases fitting TRBD2. The CDR3 consists of 18 residues. J lost 1 base, V lost 0 bases, and 4 bases had no gene match. Looked up from germline, CDR1 is SGHAT and CDR2 is FQNNGV. The CDR3 loop reads CASSLEWGTSGGTDTQYF. For the CDR3, the DNA is TGTGCCAGCAGCTTAGAATGGGGGACTAGCGGGGGCACAGATACGCAGTATTTT.